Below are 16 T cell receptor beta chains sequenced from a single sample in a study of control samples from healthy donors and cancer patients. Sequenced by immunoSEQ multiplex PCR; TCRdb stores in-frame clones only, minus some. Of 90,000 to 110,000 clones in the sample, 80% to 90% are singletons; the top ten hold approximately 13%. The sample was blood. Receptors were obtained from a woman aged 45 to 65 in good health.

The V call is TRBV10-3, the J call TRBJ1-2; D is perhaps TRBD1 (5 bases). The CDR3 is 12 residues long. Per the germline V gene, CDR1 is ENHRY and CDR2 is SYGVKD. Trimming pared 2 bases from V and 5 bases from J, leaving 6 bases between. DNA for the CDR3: TGTGCCATCAGTGAGGGGGGGTATGGCTACACCTTC. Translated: CAISEGGYGYTF.

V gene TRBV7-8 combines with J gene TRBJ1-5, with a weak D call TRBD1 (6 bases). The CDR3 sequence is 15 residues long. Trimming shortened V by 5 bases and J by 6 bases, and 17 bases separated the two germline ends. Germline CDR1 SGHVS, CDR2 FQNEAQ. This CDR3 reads CASSPGEGGGQPQHF. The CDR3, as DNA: TGTGCCAGCAGCCCGGGTGAGGGGGGCGGTCAGCCCCAGCATTTT.

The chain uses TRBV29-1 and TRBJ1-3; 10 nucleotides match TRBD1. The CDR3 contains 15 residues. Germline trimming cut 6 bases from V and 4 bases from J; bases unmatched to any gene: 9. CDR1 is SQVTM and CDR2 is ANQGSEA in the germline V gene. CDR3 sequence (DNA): TGCAGCGTCTCCGCCGGGACAGGGGCGGGAAACACCATATATTTT. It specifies CSVSAGTGAGNTIYF. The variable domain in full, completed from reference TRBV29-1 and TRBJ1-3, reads SAVISQKPSRDICQRGTSLTIQCQVDSQVTMMFWYRQQPGQSLTLIATANQGSEATYESGFVIDKFPISRPNLTFSTLTVSNMSPEDSSIYLCSVSAGTGAGNTIYFGEGSWLTVV.

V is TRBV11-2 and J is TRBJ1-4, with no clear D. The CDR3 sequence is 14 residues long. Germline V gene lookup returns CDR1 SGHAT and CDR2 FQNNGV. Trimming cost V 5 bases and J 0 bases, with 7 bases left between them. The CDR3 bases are TGTGCCAGCAGCCCGGAGCCAACTAATGAAAAACTGTTTTTT. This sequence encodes CASSPEPTNEKLFF.

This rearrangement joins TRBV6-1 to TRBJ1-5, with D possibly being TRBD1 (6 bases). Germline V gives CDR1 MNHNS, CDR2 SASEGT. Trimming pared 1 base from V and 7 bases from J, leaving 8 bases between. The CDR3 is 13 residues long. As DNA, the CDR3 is TGTGCCAGCAGTGAAGACAGGGAGCAGCCCCAGCATTTT. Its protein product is CASSEDREQPQHF.

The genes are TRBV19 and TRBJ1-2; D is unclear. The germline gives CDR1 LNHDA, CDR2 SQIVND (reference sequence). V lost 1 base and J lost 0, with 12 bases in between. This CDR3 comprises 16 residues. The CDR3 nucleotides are TGTGCCAGTAGTATAGGTTGGACGGCCGCTAACTATGGCTACACCTTC. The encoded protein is CASSIGWTAANYGYTF.

The CDR3: CSVQTGGVYGYTF. The CDR3 coding sequence is TGCAGCGTTCAGACAGGGGGGGTCTATGGCTACACCTTC. This sequence joins TRBV29-1 and TRBJ1-2, with 9 bases lining up with TRBD1. The CDR3 loop spans 13 amino acids. V gave up 5 bases and J gave up 4 bases; unmatched junction bases: 5. Germline lookup yields CDR1 SQVTM and CDR2 ANQGSEA.

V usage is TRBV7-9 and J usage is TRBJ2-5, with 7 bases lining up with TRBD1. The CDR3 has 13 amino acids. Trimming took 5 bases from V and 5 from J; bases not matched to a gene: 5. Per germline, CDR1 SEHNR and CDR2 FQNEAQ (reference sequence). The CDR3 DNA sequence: TGTGCCAGCAGCACGACAGGGCGCGAGACCCAGTACTTC. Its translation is CASSTTGRETQYF.

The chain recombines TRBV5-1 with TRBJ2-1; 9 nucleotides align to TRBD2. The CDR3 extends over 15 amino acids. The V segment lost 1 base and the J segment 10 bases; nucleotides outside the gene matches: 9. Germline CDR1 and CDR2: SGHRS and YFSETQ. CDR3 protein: CASSLLASGEREQFF. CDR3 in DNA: TGCGCCAGCAGCTTGTTGGCTAGCGGGGAGCGGGAGCAGTTCTTC.

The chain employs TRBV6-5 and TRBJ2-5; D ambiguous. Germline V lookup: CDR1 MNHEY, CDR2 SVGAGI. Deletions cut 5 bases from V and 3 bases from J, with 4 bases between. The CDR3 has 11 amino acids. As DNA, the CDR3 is TGTGCCAGCAGTCGTGAAGAGACCCAGTACTTC. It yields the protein CASSREETQYF.

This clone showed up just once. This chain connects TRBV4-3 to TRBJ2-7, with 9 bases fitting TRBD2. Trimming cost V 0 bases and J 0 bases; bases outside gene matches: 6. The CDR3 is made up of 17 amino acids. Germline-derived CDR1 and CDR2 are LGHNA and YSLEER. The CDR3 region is CASSQDLSGGTSYEQYF. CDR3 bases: TGCGCCAGCAGCCAAGATTTGAGCGGGGGGACCTCCTACGAGCAGTACTTC.

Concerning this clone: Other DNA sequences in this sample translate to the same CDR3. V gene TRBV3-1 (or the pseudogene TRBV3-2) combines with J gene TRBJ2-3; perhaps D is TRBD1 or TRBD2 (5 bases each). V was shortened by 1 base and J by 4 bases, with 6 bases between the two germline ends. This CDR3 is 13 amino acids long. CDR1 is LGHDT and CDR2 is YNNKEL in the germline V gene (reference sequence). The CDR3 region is CASSQGGADTQYF. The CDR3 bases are TGTGCCAGCAGCCAAGGAGGGGCAGATACGCAGTATTTT.

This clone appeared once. CDR3 in DNA: TGTGCCAGCAGCTTAGCGCCCGAAAATTCACCCCTCCACTTT. It translates to CASSLAPENSPLHF. This chain joins TRBV7-9 and TRBJ1-6; D gene unclear. Germline V gene data show CDR1 as SEHNR and CDR2 as FQNEAQ (reference sequence). This CDR3 has 14 amino acids. V was trimmed by 0 bases and J by 7 bases, leaving 7 bases between them.

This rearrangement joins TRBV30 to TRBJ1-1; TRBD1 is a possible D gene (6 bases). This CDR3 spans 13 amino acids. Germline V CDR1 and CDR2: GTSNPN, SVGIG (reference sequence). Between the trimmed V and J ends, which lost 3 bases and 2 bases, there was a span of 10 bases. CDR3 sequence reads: CAWRRGTNTEAFF. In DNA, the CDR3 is TGTGCCTGGAGGAGGGGGACAAACACTGAAGCTTTCTTT.

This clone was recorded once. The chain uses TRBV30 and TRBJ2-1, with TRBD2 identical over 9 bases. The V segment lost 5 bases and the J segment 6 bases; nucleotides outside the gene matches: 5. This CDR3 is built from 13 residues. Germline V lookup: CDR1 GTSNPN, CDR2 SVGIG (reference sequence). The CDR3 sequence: CAWAGGPVNEQFF. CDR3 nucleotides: TGTGCCTGGGCGGGAGGGCCTGTCAATGAGCAGTTCTTC. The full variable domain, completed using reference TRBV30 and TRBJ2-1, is SQTIHQWPATLVQPVGSPLSLECTVEGTSNPNLYWYRQAAGRGLQLLFYSVGIGQISSEVPQNLSASRPQDRQFILSSKKLLLSDSGFYLCAWAGGPVNEQFFGPGTRLTVL.

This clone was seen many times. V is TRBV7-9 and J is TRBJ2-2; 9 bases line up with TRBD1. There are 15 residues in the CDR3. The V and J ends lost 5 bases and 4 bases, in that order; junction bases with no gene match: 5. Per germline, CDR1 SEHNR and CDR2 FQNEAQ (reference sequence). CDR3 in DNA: TGTGCCAGCAGCCCCAGACAGGGGGGCACCGGGGAGCTGTTTTTT. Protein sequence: CASSPRQGGTGELFF.